This TCR beta chain originates from a study of siplizumab effects on memory and regulatory T cells. TCR templates, about 100,000 per sample, were assayed. The protocol was immunoSEQ multiplex PCR, while the TCRdb copy is restricted to in-frame clones and leaves out a portion. The top ten clones hold approximately 12% of a sample with 100,000 or so clones, approximately 91% of them seen once. Study-wide points: Most alloreactive clones went unmapped to unstimulated subsets; only a minor fraction mapped.

CDR3 length equals 14 residues. Looked up from germline, CDR1 is MNHEY and CDR2 is SMNVEV (reference sequence). With V trimmed by 6 bases and J by 4 bases, 7 bases remained unmatched. Comments on this clone: Its antigen is not known. Other DNA sequences of this sample code for an identical CDR3.

The clonotype comes from a human donor in good health. This chain uses TRBV27 with TRBJ2-7; 9 bases are shared with TRBD1. The sequenced sample was non-Treg CD4+ T cells sorted from blood. DNA of the CDR3: TGTGCCAGCAGCCCTGGACAGGGGAGGTACGAGCAGTACTTC. This translates into CASSPGQGRYEQYF.